A single TCR beta chain is shown here with its context. This CDR3 contains 14 residues. Trimming left V 5 bases short and J 6 bases short, with 13 bases between. The germline gives CDR1 MDHEN, CDR2 SYDVKM. The source of the sample is a study of blood T cell repertoires in COVID-19. Per the study methods: Amplification of reference gene primers provided the estimated nucleated cell counts. The assay was immunoSEQ multiplex PCR, and TCRdb's table has in-frame clones only and misses some. V and J calls and clone size are those listed in that table; D and trimming were worked out from the DNA. Among around 100,000 clones listed, approximately 87% were seen once.

The TCR was taken from a human donor in a cohort sampled during active COVID-19. V gene TRBV28 combines with J gene TRBJ1-4; D is unresolved. The sample was peripheral blood. The CDR3 region is CASSTPGRYEKLFF. The DNA for the CDR3 is TGTGCCAGCAGTACGCCCGGGAGATATGAAAAACTGTTTTTT. Full variable domain (rest looked up from reference TRBV28 and TRBJ1-4): DVKVTQSSRYLVKRTGEKVFLECVQDMDHENMFWYRQDPGLGLRLIYFSYDVKMKEKGDIPEGYSVSREKKERFSLILESASTNQTSMYLCASSTPGRYEKLFFGSGTQLSVL.